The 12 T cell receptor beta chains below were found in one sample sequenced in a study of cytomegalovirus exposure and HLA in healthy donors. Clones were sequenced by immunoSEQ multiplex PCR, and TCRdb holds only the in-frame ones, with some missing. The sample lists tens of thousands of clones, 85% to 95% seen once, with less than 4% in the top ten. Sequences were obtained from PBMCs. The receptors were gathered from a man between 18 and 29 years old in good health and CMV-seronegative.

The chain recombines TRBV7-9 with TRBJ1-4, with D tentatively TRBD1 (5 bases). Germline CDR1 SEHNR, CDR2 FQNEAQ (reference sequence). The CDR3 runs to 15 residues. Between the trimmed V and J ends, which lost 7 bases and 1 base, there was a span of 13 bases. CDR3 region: CASMRGRVTNEKLFF. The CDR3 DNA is TGTGCCAGCATGCGGGGACGGGTAACTAATGAAAAACTGTTTTTT.

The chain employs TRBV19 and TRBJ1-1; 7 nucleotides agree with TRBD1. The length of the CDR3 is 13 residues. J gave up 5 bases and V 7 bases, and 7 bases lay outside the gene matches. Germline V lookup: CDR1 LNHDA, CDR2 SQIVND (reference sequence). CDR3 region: CASTMGQRTEAFF. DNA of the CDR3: TGTGCCAGTACCATGGGACAGCGGACTGAAGCTTTCTTT.

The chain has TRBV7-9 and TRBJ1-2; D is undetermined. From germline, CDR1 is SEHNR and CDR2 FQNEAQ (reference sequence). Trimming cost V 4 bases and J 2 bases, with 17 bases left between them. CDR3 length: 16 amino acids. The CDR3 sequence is CASSSGSLEGNYGYTF. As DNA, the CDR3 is TGTGCCAGCAGCTCGGGTAGTCTCGAGGGCAACTATGGCTACACCTTC.

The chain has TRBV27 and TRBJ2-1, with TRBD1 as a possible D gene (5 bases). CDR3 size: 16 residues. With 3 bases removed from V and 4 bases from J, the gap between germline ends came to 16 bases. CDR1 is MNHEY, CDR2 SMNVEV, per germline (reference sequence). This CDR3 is CASSLGQGRAYNEQFF. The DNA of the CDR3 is TGTGCCAGCAGTTTGGGGCAGGGCAGGGCATACAATGAGCAGTTCTTC.

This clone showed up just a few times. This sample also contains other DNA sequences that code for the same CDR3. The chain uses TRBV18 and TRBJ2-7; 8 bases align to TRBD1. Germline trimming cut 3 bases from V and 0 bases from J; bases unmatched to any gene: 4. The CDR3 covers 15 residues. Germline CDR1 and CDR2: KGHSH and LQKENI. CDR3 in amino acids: CASSPAQGGSYEQYF. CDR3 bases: TGTGCCAGCTCACCCGCACAGGGGGGCTCCTACGAGCAGTACTTC.

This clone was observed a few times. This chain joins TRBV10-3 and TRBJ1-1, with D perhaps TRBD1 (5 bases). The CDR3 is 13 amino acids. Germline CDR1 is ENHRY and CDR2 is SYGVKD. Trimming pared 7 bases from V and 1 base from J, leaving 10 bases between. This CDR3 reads CAIKGGQNTEAFF. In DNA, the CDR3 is TGTGCCATCAAGGGAGGACAGAACACTGAAGCTTTCTTT.

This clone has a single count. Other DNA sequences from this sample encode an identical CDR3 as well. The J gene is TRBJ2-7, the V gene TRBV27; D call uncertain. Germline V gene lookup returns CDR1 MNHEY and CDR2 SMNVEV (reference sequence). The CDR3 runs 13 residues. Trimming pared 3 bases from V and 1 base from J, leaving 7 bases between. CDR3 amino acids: CASSLGRSYEQYF. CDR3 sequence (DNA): TGTGCCAGCAGTTTGGGCCGTTCCTACGAGCAGTACTTC.

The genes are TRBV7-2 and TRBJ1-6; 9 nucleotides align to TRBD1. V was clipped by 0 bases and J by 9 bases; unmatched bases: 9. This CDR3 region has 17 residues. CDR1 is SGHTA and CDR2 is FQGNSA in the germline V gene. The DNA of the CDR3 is TGTGCCAGCAGCTTAGCGGTTGCCGGGACAGGGACTTCACCCCTCCACTTT. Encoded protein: CASSLAVAGTGTSPLHF.

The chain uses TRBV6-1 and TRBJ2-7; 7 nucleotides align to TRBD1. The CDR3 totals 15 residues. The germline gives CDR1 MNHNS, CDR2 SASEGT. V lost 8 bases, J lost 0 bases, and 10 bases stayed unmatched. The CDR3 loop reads CASVAGTESSYEQYF. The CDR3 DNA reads TGTGCCAGCGTCGCCGGGACAGAGAGCTCCTACGAGCAGTACTTC.

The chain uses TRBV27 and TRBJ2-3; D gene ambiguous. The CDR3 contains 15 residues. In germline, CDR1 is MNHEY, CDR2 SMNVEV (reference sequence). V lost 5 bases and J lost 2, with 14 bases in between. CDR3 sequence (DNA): TGTGCCAGCAGTCCACTCACAGAAAACACAGATACGCAGTATTTT. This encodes CASSPLTENTDTQYF.

The CDR3 reads CASSLRGGANGYTF. In DNA form, the CDR3 reads TGTGCCAGCAGCTTAAGAGGAGGGGCCAATGGCTACACCTTC. The rearrangement links TRBV7-3 to TRBJ1-2, with D perhaps TRBD1 (5 bases). Germline CDR1 and CDR2: SGHTA and FQGTGA. V was trimmed by 1 base and J by 6 bases, leaving 12 bases between them. There are 14 residues in the CDR3.

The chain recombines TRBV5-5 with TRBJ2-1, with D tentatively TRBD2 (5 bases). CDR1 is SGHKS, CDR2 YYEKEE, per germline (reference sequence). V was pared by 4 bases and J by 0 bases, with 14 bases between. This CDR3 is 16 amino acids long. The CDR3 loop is CASSPSWESSYNEQFF. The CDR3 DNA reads TGTGCCAGCAGCCCCTCCTGGGAGAGCTCCTACAATGAGCAGTTCTTC. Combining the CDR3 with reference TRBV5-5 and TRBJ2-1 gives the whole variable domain DAGVTQSPTHLIKTRGQQVTLRCSPISGHKSVSWYQQVLGQGPQFIFQYYEKEERGRGNFPDRFSARQFPNYSSELNVNALLLGDSALYLCASSPSWESSYNEQFFGPGTRLTVL.